These 20 T cell receptor beta chains share one sample of origin, sequenced in a study of blood T cell repertoires in COVID-19. Measured with immunoSEQ multiplex PCR; TCRdb has only the in-frame clones, and not every one. The sample holds some 47,000 clones, around 87% seen once. What was sequenced was peripheral blood. These receptors originate from a woman of 80 years or more in a cohort sampled during active or convalescent COVID-19.

The genes are TRBV21-1 and TRBJ1-3. TRBV21-1 is a pseudogene. This CDR3 spans 14 amino acids. CDR3 residues: CASSKAASGNTIYF. Written as DNA, the CDR3 is TGTGCCAGCAGCAAGGCGGCGTCTGGAAACACCATATATTTT.

The J gene is TRBJ1-4, the V gene TRBV2, with D possibly matching TRBD1 (6 bases). The CDR3 covers 15 residues. Germline V gives CDR1 SNHLY, CDR2 FYNNEI. The ends were cut back, 5 bases at V and 2 bases at J, with 12 bases in the middle. CDR3: CASSRFRGTNEKLFF. In nucleotides, the CDR3 is TGTGCCAGCAGTCGGTTCAGGGGCACTAATGAAAAACTGTTTTTT.

The chain has TRBV5-4 and TRBJ2-5; TRBD2 matches at 8 bases. The V and J ends lost 0 bases and 2 bases, in that order; junction bases with no gene match: 6. The germline gives CDR1 SGHNT, CDR2 YYREEE (reference sequence). The CDR3 runs 16 residues. The chain's CDR3 is CASSLGSGGLQETQYF. Written as DNA, the CDR3 is TGTGCCAGCAGCTTGGGGAGCGGGGGCCTACAAGAGACCCAGTACTTC.

The CDR3 reads CSVLTGGRTDTQYF. The CDR3 coding sequence is TGCAGCGTTCTGACAGGGGGACGGACAGATACGCAGTATTTT. This chain links TRBV29-1 with TRBJ2-3; 9 bases line up with TRBD1. V was clipped by 5 bases and J by 3 bases; unmatched bases: 6. Per the germline V gene, CDR1 is SQVTM and CDR2 is ANQGSEA. The CDR3 runs 14 residues.

V is TRBV24-1 and J is TRBJ2-3; D is uncertain. CDR1 is KGHDR, CDR2 SFDVKD, per germline. This CDR3 has 14 residues. The V and J ends lost 0 bases and 6 bases respectively, with 9 bases between them. CDR3: CATSDLRVRDTQYF. The CDR3 DNA follows: TGTGCCACCAGTGATTTGCGAGTGCGGGATACGCAGTATTTT.

The CDR3 region is CASSFSNYGYTF. Written as DNA, the CDR3 is TGTGCCAGCAGCTTCTCGAACTATGGCTACACCTTC. V and J are TRBV11-1 and TRBJ1-2; D is ambiguous. CDR3 length: 12 residues. V was clipped by 3 bases and J by 2 bases, with 4 bases between them. The germline gives CDR1 SGHAT, CDR2 FQDESV (reference sequence).

This sequence joins TRBV7-2 and TRBJ2-7; tentative D call: TRBD2 (5 bases). The CDR3 sequence is 15 residues long. V was clipped by 0 bases and J by 0 bases, with 9 bases between them. The germline V gene encodes CDR1 SGHTA and CDR2 FQGNSA. The CDR3 sequence is CASSLAADSSYEQYF. CDR3 bases: TGTGCCAGCAGCTTAGCGGCGGACTCCTCCTACGAGCAGTACTTC. The entire variable domain, with the rest obtained from reference TRBV7-2 and TRBJ2-7, is as follows: GAGVSQSPSNKVTEKGKDVELRCDPISGHTALYWYRQSLGQGLEFLIYFQGNSAPDKSGLPSDRFSAERTGGSVSTLTIQRTQQEDSAVYLCASSLAADSSYEQYFGPGTRLTVT.

This clone was observed a handful of times. The rearrangement uses TRBV5-6 and TRBJ1-5, with D possibly being TRBD1 (5 bases). The germline V gene has CDR1 SGHDT and CDR2 YYEEEE. CDR3 length: 13 residues. Trimming stripped 0 bases from V and 4 bases from J, with 5 bases between. The CDR3 region has the DNA TGTGCCAGCAGCTTGGACAGGAATCAGCCCCAGCATTTT. Its translation: CASSLDRNQPQHF.

The J gene is TRBJ1-5, the V gene TRBV19; TRBD1 matches at 11 bases. With V trimmed by 4 bases and J by 7 bases, 6 bases remained unmatched. The germline gives CDR1 LNHDA, CDR2 SQIVND (reference sequence). This CDR3 comprises 15 residues. The chain's CDR3 is CASSRGQGDGQPQHF. The DNA for the CDR3 is TGTGCCAGTAGTAGGGGACAGGGGGATGGGCAGCCCCAGCATTTT.

The chain joins TRBV6-6 to TRBJ2-7; D might be TRBD1 (5 bases). Germline assignment: CDR1 MNHNY and CDR2 SVGAGI (reference sequence). The CDR3 extends over 13 amino acids. V dropped 6 bases and J dropped 3 bases, with 12 bases sitting between them. This chain's CDR3 is CASSPGHLYEQYF. The CDR3 region has the DNA TGTGCCAGCAGCCCCGGACATCTCTACGAGCAGTACTTC.

The chain carries TRBV5-1 and TRBJ1-2; 8 bases are shared with TRBD1. The junction had 6 bases not matched to a gene; V was cut back by 4 bases and J by 7 bases. CDR3 length: 13 residues. The germline gives CDR1 SGHRS, CDR2 YFSETQ. CDR3 nucleotides: TGCGCCAGCAGCATGACAGGGGTGACTGGCTACACCTTC. Translating it yields CASSMTGVTGYTF.

This clone was found a few times. The chain employs TRBV5-6 and TRBJ2-5, with D unclear. Germline CDR1 and CDR2: SGHDT and YYEEEE. V was shortened by 1 base and J by 1 base, with 5 bases between the two germline ends. The CDR3 contains 13 residues. CDR3 sequence (DNA): TGTGCCAGCAGCTTGACAGCCCAAGAGACCCAGTACTTC. This sequence encodes CASSLTAQETQYF.

The chain carries TRBV19 and TRBJ2-5, with D perhaps matching TRBD2 (6 bases). In germline, CDR1 is LNHDA, CDR2 SQIVND (reference sequence). Trimming removed 6 bases from V and 1 base from J, with 12 bases in between. The CDR3 is 14 residues long. CDR3 in DNA: TGTGCCAGTAGGGGGGGTCTGCTCCAAGAGACCCAGTACTTC. Translated, it gives CASRGGLLQETQYF.

This clone was recorded only once. This rearrangement joins TRBV23-1 to TRBJ2-3; 14 bases match TRBD2. TRBV23-1 is assigned to the ORF class and has an uncertain function. The ends lost 8 bases at V and 8 bases at J; junction bases unmatched: 9. The CDR3 extends over 15 amino acids. As DNA, the CDR3 is TGCGCCAGCGGACCGGGACTAGCGGGGGCGGGTACGCAGTATTTT. This codes for CASGPGLAGAGTQYF.

The J gene is TRBJ1-6, the V gene TRBV2, with TRBD1 matching 11 bases. The germline CDR1 and CDR2 sequences are SNHLY and FYNNEI. CDR3 size: 14 residues. V lost 6 bases to trimming and J lost 10 bases; unmatched junction nucleotides: 5. The CDR3 region is CASSGDRGGSPLHF. The CDR3 coding sequence is TGTGCCAGCAGCGGGGACAGGGGGGGCTCACCCCTCCACTTT.

Details on this clone: Additional DNA sequences in this sample encode the identical CDR3. J is TRBJ1-1 and V is TRBV5-8; 8 nucleotides match TRBD1. CDR1 and CDR2 from the germline V gene are SGHTS and YDEGEE. The CDR3 runs 15 residues. J lost 1 base, V lost 4 bases, and 6 bases had no gene match. The DNA for the CDR3 is TGTGCCAGCAGCAGAACAGGACAGGGGAACACTGAAGCTTTCTTT. This gives the protein CASSRTGQGNTEAFF.

J is TRBJ1-5 and V is TRBV5-8; possibly TRBD1 for D (5 bases). Deletions cut 3 bases from V and 7 bases from J, with 17 bases between. This CDR3 spans 15 amino acids. Per the germline V gene, CDR1 is SGHTS and CDR2 is YDEGEE. In nucleotides, the CDR3 is TGTGCCAGCAGCTCCCAAGGGAGGGGCAGACAGCCCCAGCATTTT. It specifies CASSSQGRGRQPQHF.

The gene calls are TRBV5-1 and TRBJ1-3; 8 nucleotides line up with TRBD1. V lost 4 bases, J lost 6 bases, and 6 bases stayed unmatched. The length of the CDR3 is 14 residues. In germline, CDR1 is SGHRS, CDR2 YFSETQ. The CDR3 reads CASSPRTGSNTIYF. Here the CDR3 DNA reads TGCGCCAGCAGCCCTAGGACAGGGTCAAACACCATATATTTT. The full variable domain, completed using reference TRBV5-1 and TRBJ1-3, is KAGVTQTPRYLIKTRGQQVTLSCSPISGHRSVSWYQQTPGQGLQFLFEYFSETQRNKGNFPGRFSGRQFSNSRSEMNVSTLELGDSALYLCASSPRTGSNTIYFGEGSWLTVV.

In nucleotides, the CDR3 is TGTGCCAGTAGTATAGTACCGGGGGGAATCTCCGAGCAGTACTTC. This gives the protein CASSIVPGGISEQYF. The rearrangement links TRBV19 to TRBJ2-7; 7 bases line up with TRBD2. Trimming cost V 1 base and J 6 bases; bases outside gene matches: 9. Looked up from germline, CDR1 is LNHDA and CDR2 is SQIVND (reference sequence). The CDR3 sequence is 15 residues long.

The CDR3 here is CSGRTGGSSNYGYTF. Written as DNA, the CDR3 is TGCAGCGGCCGGACAGGGGGAAGCTCTAACTATGGCTACACCTTC. This chain joins TRBV29-1 and TRBJ1-2, with 10 bases lining up with TRBD1. CDR3 length: 15 residues. Trimming cost V 7 bases and J 0 bases; bases outside gene matches: 8. Germline V gives CDR1 SQVTM, CDR2 ANQGSEA.